The 3 T cell receptor beta chains listed next were all sequenced from one sample in a study of blood T cell repertoires in COVID-19. Using immunoSEQ multiplex PCR, the repertoire was profiled, and TCRdb retains in-frame clones only, with some absent. Of 40,000 to 55,000 clones in the sample, 85% to 90% were seen once. Sequenced sample: peripheral blood. The receptors derive from a man aged 50 or older with active COVID-19.

The chain couples TRBV6-2 or TRBV6-3 to TRBJ2-1; D remains ambiguous. Germline CDR1 MNHEY, CDR2 SVGEGT. V gave up 4 bases and J gave up 8 bases, with 15 bases separating them. The CDR3 extends over 14 amino acids. DNA of the CDR3: TGTGCCAGCAGTTCGCCTACGGGTCCTCATGAGCAGTTCTTC. It encodes CASSSPTGPHEQFF.

The genes are TRBV5-4 and TRBJ2-5, with TRBD1 matching over 7 bases. J lost 2 bases, V lost 4 bases, and 8 bases had no gene match. Germline V gene data show CDR1 as SGHNT and CDR2 as YYREEE (reference sequence). The CDR3 runs 15 residues. The CDR3 DNA is TGTGCCAGCAGCACCTACCGGGACAGACAAGAGACCCAGTACTTC. Its protein product is CASSTYRDRQETQYF.

The chain recombines TRBV6-1 with TRBJ2-3; 7 bases fit TRBD2. V gave up 1 base and J gave up 0 bases; unmatched junction bases: 7. Germline-derived CDR1 and CDR2 are MNHNS and SASEGT. This CDR3 spans 17 amino acids. The CDR3 sequence is CASSEEREGPSTDTQYF. The CDR3, as DNA: TGTGCCAGCAGTGAAGAAAGGGAGGGGCCTAGCACAGATACGCAGTATTTT.